This T cell receptor (beta chain) is drawn from a study of Graves' ophthalmopathy and Graves' hyperthyroidism. Amplification targeted the TCR beta CDR3 regions, with RNA transcripts as the source material. RT-PCR in the first round used HTBI primers; a second-round multiplex PCR followed. TCRdb reprocessed the multiplex PCR reads with MiXCR, giving one entry per CDR3 protein. The sample yields around 470,000 distinct CDR3 sequences, 14% seen once. This CDR3 contains 15 residues. The V end was cut by 2 bases, the J end by 5 bases, with 15 bases between. CDR1 is MDHEN and CDR2 is SYDVKM in the germline V gene. With a duration under 3 months, ophthalmopathy in the donors showed moderate-to-severe activity, CAS ≥3 and NOSPECS ≥4. PBMCs were obtained from roughly 9 ml of fresh peripheral blood.

This TCR was sampled from a woman aged 25 to 39 with Graves' ophthalmopathy. The V and J genes are TRBV28 and TRBJ2-5, with D possibly being TRBD1 (6 bases). Sequenced: blood. The CDR3 is CASSLPTGLGETQYF. The CDR3 DNA is TGTGCCAGCAGTTTACCCACAGGGCTTGGGGAGACCCAGTACTTC.